This T cell receptor (beta chain) was observed in a study of blood T cell repertoires in COVID-19. Study summary: PBMCs, B-cell-depleted T cells, or T cells were the source of the cDNA or gDNA that made up the material.

Authors' processing steps: Cell counts per sample came from amplifying reference gene primers. The assay was immunoSEQ multiplex PCR, and TCRdb's table has in-frame clones only and misses some. V and J calls and clone size are those listed in that table; D and trimming were worked out from the DNA. This sample has about 210,000 clones, with approximately 80% found just once. Seattle-derived patients entered the study during active infection and were followed longitudinally. This CDR3 is 15 amino acids long. CDR1 DFQATT and CDR2 SNEGSKA come from the germline V gene (reference sequence). V was clipped by 3 bases and J by 2 bases, with 16 bases between them.

The V and J genes are TRBV20-1 and TRBJ2-5; TRBD2 might be the D (5 bases). The sequencing sample was made of peripheral blood. The TCR sequence derives from a woman at least 80 years old with COVID-19, enrolled during active disease. For the CDR3, the DNA is TGCAGTGCTAGTGGTACTTTGGGCGGGCAAGAGACCCAGTACTTC. It codes for CSASGTLGGQETQYF.